Shown below are 32 T cell receptor beta chains from a single sample sequenced in a study of blood T cell repertoires in COVID-19. Some clones are missing from TCRdb's copy, which holds only in-frame ones; the method was immunoSEQ multiplex PCR. Here the sample spans 200,000 to 250,000 clones, 70% to 90% being singletons. The sequenced sample was peripheral blood. These receptors came from a man between 60 and 75 years old with acute or convalescent COVID-19.

This clone appeared a single time. The same CDR3 can be traced to other DNA sequences in this sample. This chain links TRBV29-1 with TRBJ2-7, with 12 bases matching TRBD2. The CDR3 consists of 14 residues. Looked up from germline, CDR1 is SQVTM and CDR2 is ANQGSEA. Trimming at V came to 6 bases and at J to 4 bases, leaving 7 bases not matched to a gene. CDR3 sequence reads: CSVETSGSSYEQYF. The CDR3 DNA follows: TGCAGCGTCGAGACTAGCGGGAGTTCTTACGAGCAGTACTTC.

This chain links TRBV11-3 with TRBJ1-1; perhaps TRBD1 as D (6 bases). Germline CDR1 and CDR2: SGHNT and YENEEA. Trimming cost V 5 bases and J 4 bases, with 14 bases left between them. The CDR3 extends over 14 amino acids. The CDR3 reads CASSASTGGTEAFF. The CDR3 nucleotides read TGTGCCAGCAGCGCCTCGACAGGAGGCACTGAAGCTTTCTTT.

The gene calls are TRBV30 and TRBJ2-2; 12 bases match TRBD2. The CDR3 sequence is 19 residues long. The junction had 9 bases not matched to a gene; V was cut back by 1 base and J by 0 bases. The germline gives CDR1 GTSNPN, CDR2 SVGIG (reference sequence). CDR3 nucleotide sequence: TGTGCCTGGAGTGCAAGACTAGCGGGAGTGGCTGCGAACACCGGGGAGCTGTTTTTT. Its protein is CAWSARLAGVAANTGELFF.

This chain uses TRBV4-2 with TRBJ2-6, with D maybe TRBD2 (5 bases). Germline CDR1 and CDR2: LGHNA and YNFKEQ. V was clipped by 0 bases and J by 1 base, with 13 bases between them. The CDR3 length is 18 residues. The CDR3 sequence is CASSQDFDSGSGANVLTF. The CDR3 DNA reads TGTGCCAGCAGCCAAGATTTCGACTCGGGGTCTGGGGCCAACGTCCTGACTTTC.

The V call is TRBV11-3, the J call TRBJ1-2; no reliable D call. CDR1 is SGHNT and CDR2 is YENEEA in the germline V gene. The CDR3 consists of 13 residues. Trimming pared 5 bases from V and 4 bases from J, leaving 11 bases between. Here the CDR3 DNA reads TGTGCCAGCAGCAGCCGAACCTTCTATGGCTACACCTTC. Protein sequence: CASSSRTFYGYTF.

This clone has a handful of counts. The chain has TRBV5-1 and TRBJ1-3; 9 bases fit TRBD1. Per the germline V gene, CDR1 is SGHRS and CDR2 is YFSETQ. Unmatched junction bases numbered 7, after V lost 2 bases and J lost 4 bases. This CDR3 is built from 16 residues. The CDR3 sequence: CASSLYGQGTGNTIYF. For the CDR3, the DNA is TGCGCCAGCAGCTTATACGGACAGGGGACCGGAAACACCATATATTTT.

The chain combines TRBV25-1 with TRBJ2-7; the D is unclear. This CDR3 has 11 residues. Germline V CDR1 and CDR2: MGHDK, SYGVNS. V was shortened by 5 bases and J by 2 bases, with 4 bases between the two germline ends. The CDR3 DNA sequence: TGTGCCAGCAGTACTGCCTACGAGCAGTACTTC. Its protein product is CASSTAYEQYF.

This clone was recorded once. The chain links TRBV6-5 to TRBJ1-4; 7 nucleotides align to TRBD1. The CDR3 length is 14 residues. Germline CDR1 and CDR2: MNHEY and SVGAGI. V was clipped by 9 bases and J by 1 base; unmatched bases: 5. CDR3 sequence (DNA): TGTGCCAGTGAGAGGGGGCGAACTAATGAAAAACTGTTTTTT. As protein: CASERGRTNEKLFF.

The chain combines TRBV7-8 with TRBJ2-5; 10 bases line up with TRBD2. The CDR3 runs 18 residues. Germline V gives CDR1 SGHVS, CDR2 FQNEAQ. The V gene end was trimmed by 5 bases and the J gene end by 5 bases; junction bases not matched to a gene: 17. As DNA, the CDR3 is TGTGCCAGCAGCCCGCTTAGGCGGGCTAGCGGGAGTTTGGAGACCCAGTACTTC. Protein sequence: CASSPLRRASGSLETQYF.

The gene calls are TRBV7-2 and TRBJ2-7; possible D gene TRBD2, 6 bases. Per the germline V gene, CDR1 is SGHTA and CDR2 is FQGNSA. V lost 1 base and J 0 bases, leaving 10 bases between the germline ends. This CDR3 spans 15 amino acids. Here the CDR3 reads CASSLVAESSYEQYF. The CDR3 DNA follows: TGTGCCAGCAGCTTAGTAGCGGAGAGCTCCTACGAGCAGTACTTC.

V usage is TRBV15 and J usage is TRBJ1-1; maybe TRBD1 (5 bases). This CDR3 comprises 15 residues. CDR1 and CDR2 (germline): LNHNV, YYDKDF (reference sequence). The germline V and J ends were trimmed by 0 bases and 1 base, with 9 bases remaining between them. In DNA form, the CDR3 reads TGTGCCACCAGCAGAGATCCCGGGGGGAACACTGAAGCTTTCTTT. Its protein is CATSRDPGGNTEAFF.

This chain uses TRBV5-6 with TRBJ1-3; D gene unclear. The CDR3 covers 15 residues. From germline, CDR1 is SGHDT and CDR2 YYEEEE. V dropped 4 bases and J dropped 0 bases, with 11 bases sitting between them. The CDR3 region is CASSPGGSSGNTIYF. CDR3 bases: TGTGCCAGCAGCCCAGGCGGGTCCTCTGGAAACACCATATATTTT.

The chain employs TRBV7-3 and TRBJ2-1; TRBD2 matches at 7 bases. Trimming took 0 bases from V and 7 from J; bases not matched to a gene: 6. The CDR3 totals 15 residues. Germline assignment: CDR1 SGHTA and CDR2 FQGTGA. CDR3 nucleotides: TGTGCCAGCAGCTTAACCTTGGCTAGCGGAAATGAGCAGTTCTTC. Its translation: CASSLTLASGNEQFF.

The chain uses TRBV27 and TRBJ1-4; D is perhaps TRBD1 (5 bases). Germline CDR1 MNHEY, CDR2 SMNVEV (reference sequence). V was pared by 5 bases and J by 8 bases, with 12 bases between. The CDR3 totals 13 residues. The CDR3 DNA is TGTGCCAGCAGTCAAGGGGCTCAGGAAAAACTGTTTTTT. It is translated as CASSQGAQEKLFF.

This chain joins TRBV5-8 and TRBJ2-7, with a weak D call TRBD1 (6 bases). CDR3 length equals 12 residues. Germline CDR1 and CDR2: SGHTS and YDEGEE. Trimming cost V 5 bases and J 4 bases, with 10 bases left between them. The CDR3 DNA follows: TGTGCCAGCAGGTGGACAGAGTACGAGCAGTACTTC. This sequence encodes CASRWTEYEQYF.

The chain is built from TRBV19 and TRBJ2-3, with 7 nucleotides matching TRBD2. Losses at the gene ends were 10 bases for V and 2 bases for J; bases not matched to a gene: 6. This CDR3 is 13 amino acids long. Germline CDR1 reads LNHDA; CDR2 reads SQIVND (reference sequence). The CDR3 here is CATLAEFTDTQYF. Here the CDR3 DNA reads TGTGCCACCCTAGCGGAATTCACAGATACGCAGTATTTT.

Regarding this clone: A read error may produce the germline difference seen at one junction end. The chain is built from TRBV30 and TRBJ2-2; 8 bases fit TRBD2. The germline CDR1 and CDR2 sequences are GTSNPN and SVGIG (reference sequence). The CDR3 is 14 amino acids. This CDR3 is CSGAGGANTGELFF. The CDR3, as DNA: TGCAGCGGGGCGGGAGGCGCGAACACCGGGGAGCTGTTTTTT.

This chain links TRBV19 with TRBJ2-1; D call uncertain. V was trimmed by 0 bases and J by 11 bases, leaving 17 bases between them. The CDR3 runs 15 residues. Germline CDR1 and CDR2: LNHDA and SQIVND (reference sequence). CDR3 nucleotide sequence: TGTGCCAGTAGTATAGATTCGGTCCAAGCAATGAAGCAGTTCTTC. Translated, it gives CASSIDSVQAMKQFF. The full variable domain, in which reference TRBV19 and TRBJ2-1 provide the parts outside the CDR3, is DGGITQSPKYLFRKEGQNVTLSCEQNLNHDAMYWYRQDPGQGLRLIYYSQIVNDFQKGDIAEGYSVSREKKESFPLTVTSAQKNPTAFYLCASSIDSVQAMKQFFGPGTRLTVL.

This clone came up once. This chain links TRBV14 with TRBJ2-5; a weak D match, TRBD2 (6 bases). Deletions cut 1 base from V and 0 bases from J, with 12 bases between. Germline values: CDR1 SGHDN, CDR2 FVKESK. CDR3 size: 16 residues. The CDR3, as DNA: TGTGCCAGCAGCCAAGGGGAGCTAGCGTACCAAGAGACCCAGTACTTC. It codes for CASSQGELAYQETQYF.

This chain links TRBV28 with TRBJ2-7, with TRBD2 identical over 9 bases. The CDR3 runs to 18 residues. Germline trimming cut 8 bases from V and 3 bases from J; bases unmatched to any gene: 20. CDR1 is MDHEN and CDR2 is SYDVKM in the germline V gene. CDR3 protein: CASASYTLSGRRLYEQYF. CDR3 in DNA: TGTGCCAGCGCATCTTATACCCTTAGCGGGAGACGGCTCTACGAGCAGTACTTC.

This clone was seen a few times. V gene TRBV19 combines with J gene TRBJ1-1; TRBD1 aligns across 7 bases. The CDR3 consists of 14 residues. Losses at the gene ends were 2 bases for V and 3 bases for J; bases not matched to a gene: 3. CDR1 and CDR2 (germline): LNHDA, SQIVND (reference sequence). The CDR3 protein is CASSIKGADTEAFF. The DNA of the CDR3 is TGTGCCAGTAGTATAAAGGGGGCGGACACTGAAGCTTTCTTT.

V gene TRBV7-9 combines with J gene TRBJ2-7; a possible D gene is TRBD2 (5 bases). V was shortened by 5 bases and J by 5 bases, with 10 bases between the two germline ends. Germline V gene lookup returns CDR1 SEHNR and CDR2 FQNEAQ (reference sequence). The CDR3 is 12 residues long. The CDR3 nucleotides read TGTGCCAGCAGCCAGATCGGGAACGAGCAGTACTTC. Residues: CASSQIGNEQYF. Complete variable domain (other parts from reference TRBV7-9 and TRBJ2-7): DTGVSQNPRHKITKRGQNVTFRCDPISEHNRLYWYRQTLGQGPEFLTYFQNEAQLEKSRLLSDRFSAERPKGSFSTLEIQRTEQGDSAMYLCASSQIGNEQYFGPGTRLTVT.

This clone was observed once. This chain joins TRBV29-1 and TRBJ2-1, with 8 bases matching TRBD2. After removal of 8 bases from V and 7 bases from J, the junction contained 13 bases not matched to a gene. Per the germline V gene, CDR1 is SQVTM and CDR2 is ANQGSEA. This CDR3 comprises 14 residues. In DNA, the CDR3 is TGCAGCCTGAGAGGGACTAGTGGTGAAAATGAGCAGTTCTTC. Translation gives CSLRGTSGENEQFF.

The rearrangement links TRBV5-1 to TRBJ1-5; D unresolved. Trimming took 0 bases from V and 1 from J, leaving 5 bases between them. CDR1 is SGHRS, CDR2 YFSETQ, per germline. The CDR3 spans 14 residues. CDR3 region: CASSLAPSNQPQHF. The DNA for the CDR3 is TGCGCCAGCAGCTTGGCCCCAAGCAATCAGCCCCAGCATTTT.

The chain joins TRBV27 to TRBJ1-4; D gene uncertain. The V end was cut by 2 bases, the J end by 5 bases, with 12 bases between. The germline V gene encodes CDR1 MNHEY and CDR2 SMNVEV (reference sequence). The CDR3 covers 15 residues. The CDR3 loop is CASSLLGPRNEKLFF. CDR3 DNA: TGTGCCAGCAGTTTACTCGGCCCGAGGAATGAAAAACTGTTTTTT. The entire variable domain, with the rest obtained from reference TRBV27 and TRBJ1-4, is as follows: EAQVTQNPRYLITVTGKKLTVTCSQNMNHEYMSWYRQDPGLGLRQIYYSMNVEVTDKGDVPEGYKVSRKEKRNFPLILESPSPNQTSLYFCASSLLGPRNEKLFFGSGTQLSVL.

The CDR3 region has the DNA TGTGCCAGCAGCCCAGAGGCGGGACCATGGGGAGGGCAGTATTTT. This gives the protein CASSPEAGPWGGQYF. The V call is TRBV7-2, the J call TRBJ2-3; TRBD2 is a possible D gene (6 bases). Germline assignment: CDR1 SGHTA and CDR2 FQGNSA. Trimming cost V 5 bases and J 11 bases, with 23 bases left between them. The CDR3 totals 15 residues. The entire variable domain, with the rest obtained from reference TRBV7-2 and TRBJ2-3, is as follows: GAGVSQSPSNKVTEKGKDVELRCDPISGHTALYWYRQSLGQGLEFLIYFQGNSAPDKSGLPSDRFSAERTGGSVSTLTIQRTQQEDSAVYLCASSPEAGPWGGQYFGPGTRLTVL.

V gene TRBV7-9 combines with J gene TRBJ2-7; TRBD2 aligns across 13 bases. With 3 bases clipped from V and 0 bases from J, the junction kept 5 bases outside the gene matches. The CDR3 covers 17 residues. CDR1 and CDR2 (germline): SEHNR, FQNEAQ (reference sequence). CDR3 sequence reads: CASSFQTSGRDSYEQYF. CDR3 DNA: TGTGCCAGCAGCTTCCAAACTAGCGGGAGGGACTCCTACGAGCAGTACTTC. Using reference TRBV7-9 and TRBJ2-7 for the parts outside the CDR3, the full variable domain is DTGVSQNPRHKITKRGQNVTFRCDPISEHNRLYWYRQTLGQGPEFLTYFQNEAQLEKSRLLSDRFSAERPKGSFSTLEIQRTEQGDSAMYLCASSFQTSGRDSYEQYFGPGTRLTVT.

The rearrangement joins TRBV30 to TRBJ1-2; D uncertain. The CDR3 is 15 amino acids. Germline-derived CDR1 and CDR2 are GTSNPN and SVGIG (reference sequence). The V end lost 0 bases, the J end lost 5 bases, and 16 bases lay between the germline ends. Here the CDR3 DNA reads TGTGCCTGGAGTGTACGTCGGGGTGGAACGTATGGCTACACCTTC. Translation: CAWSVRRGGTYGYTF.

The chain couples TRBV12-5 to TRBJ2-7; 10 bases are shared with TRBD1. The CDR3 contains 17 residues. Trimming took 1 base from V and 2 from J; bases not matched to a gene: 8. CDR1 is LGHNT, CDR2 FRNRAP, per germline. CDR3 sequence reads: CASGLATGGARAYEQYF. CDR3 DNA: TGTGCTAGTGGTTTGGCGACAGGGGGCGCACGGGCCTACGAGCAGTACTTC.

The genes are TRBV11-3 and TRBJ2-3; D ambiguous. The CDR3 sequence is 15 residues long. V was trimmed by 0 bases and J by 0 bases, leaving 7 bases between them. Per the germline V gene, CDR1 is SGHNT and CDR2 is YENEEA. The chain's CDR3 is CASSLDPTSTDTQYF. DNA for the CDR3: TGTGCCAGCAGCTTAGATCCCACTAGCACAGATACGCAGTATTTT.

The rearrangement joins TRBV29-1 to TRBJ2-7; TRBD1 might be the D (5 bases). V gave up 8 bases and J gave up 0 bases, with 17 bases separating them. Germline-derived CDR1 and CDR2 are SQVTM and ANQGSEA. CDR3 length equals 14 residues. The CDR3 DNA reads as TGCAGCTTCAAGACGCAGGGAAGCTCCTACGAGCAGTACTTC. The encoded protein is CSFKTQGSSYEQYF.

J is TRBJ2-5 and V is TRBV2; 9 bases match TRBD1. Germline V lookup: CDR1 SNHLY, CDR2 FYNNEI. The CDR3 runs to 12 residues. V trimming: 6 bases; J trimming: 5 bases; junction bases outside the gene matches: 1. CDR3: CASRDRGETQYF. The CDR3 coding sequence is TGTGCCAGCAGGGACAGGGGTGAGACCCAGTACTTC.